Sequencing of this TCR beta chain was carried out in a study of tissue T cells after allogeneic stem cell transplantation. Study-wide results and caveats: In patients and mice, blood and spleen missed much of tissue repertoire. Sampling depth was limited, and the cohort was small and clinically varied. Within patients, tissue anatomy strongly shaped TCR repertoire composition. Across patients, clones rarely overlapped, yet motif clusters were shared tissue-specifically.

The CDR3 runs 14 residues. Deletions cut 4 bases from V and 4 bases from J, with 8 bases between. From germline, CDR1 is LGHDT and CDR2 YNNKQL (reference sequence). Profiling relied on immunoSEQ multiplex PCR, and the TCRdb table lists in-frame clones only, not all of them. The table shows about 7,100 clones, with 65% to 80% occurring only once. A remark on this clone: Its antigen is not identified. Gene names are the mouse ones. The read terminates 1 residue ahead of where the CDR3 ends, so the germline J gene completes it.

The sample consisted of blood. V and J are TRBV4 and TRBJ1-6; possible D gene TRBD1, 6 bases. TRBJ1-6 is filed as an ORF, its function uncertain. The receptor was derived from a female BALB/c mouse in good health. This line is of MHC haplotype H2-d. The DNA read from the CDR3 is TGTGCCAGCAGCTCGGGACATTATAATTCGCCCCTCTAC. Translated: CASSSGHYNSPLY. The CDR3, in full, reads CASSSGHYNSPLYF.